Sequencing of this TCR beta chain was carried out in a study of cytomegalovirus exposure and HLA in healthy donors. In the PCR, 60 Vbeta and 13 Jbeta primers were used. Assay: immunoSEQ multiplex PCR; the TCRdb copy retains only in-frame clones and omits some. The sample holds around 100,000 clones; around 85% are singletons and the top ten take around 1.9%. This clone was found a few times. The CDR3 extends over 14 amino acids. From germline, CDR1 is SGHAT and CDR2 FQNNGV. Between the trimmed V and J ends, which lost 5 bases and 2 bases, there was a span of 13 bases. Sequenced sample: PBMCs. This clonotype was sampled from a man in his late teens or twenties in good health and CMV-seronegative. The chain has TRBV11-2 and TRBJ2-7; D is undetermined. CDR3 loop: CASSPRPGPYEQYF. CDR3 coding DNA: TGTGCCAGCAGCCCGAGACCGGGTCCCTACGAGCAGTACTTC.